This T cell receptor beta chain derives from a study of spatial heterogeneity in lung cancer. In the study overall: Fewer alpha-chain than beta-chain sequences were consistently detected.

The study tagged each TCR cDNA molecule with a unique molecular identifier. TCRdb re-derived calls from the 5' RACE reads in MiXCR, one entry per CDR3 protein. The sample consists of 95,000 to 120,000 distinct CDR3 sequences, 10% to 13% of them appearing once. CDR1 and CDR2 from the germline V gene are SNHLY and FYNNEI. The CDR3 extends over 14 amino acids. V was pared by 5 bases and J by 4 bases, with 5 bases of the junction left unmatched. This clonotype was counted at least ten times. Time point defined: blood at routine non-recurrence follow-up after resection. The genes are TRBV2 and TRBJ1-5, with 7 bases fitting TRBD1. The TCR comes from a female donor with early-stage non-small cell lung cancer. This specimen was PBMCs, taken at follow-up. In DNA, the CDR3 is TGTGCCAGCAGTCCGACAGGGCCGAATCAGCCCCAGCATTTT. Translating it yields CASSPTGPNQPQHF.